This section outlines one TCR beta chain sequence together with its context. These data belong to a study of blood T cells in healthy people across ages. Using a J-beta primer mix together with a sample-barcoded 5' primer, a second PCR was run for about 6 to 12 cycles. TCRdb independently ran MiXCR on the 5' RACE reads; one entry per CDR3 protein. The sample carries some 850,000 distinct CDR3 sequences, 20% to 30% recorded once. A further study also used this sample, focusing on T cells of mothers and their children.

The clonotype originates from a boy aged 10-17 years in good health. The sample comprised blood.

The CDR3 loop reads CASSLVRGRTDTQYF. The CDR3 DNA follows: TGCGCCAGCAGCTTGGTCAGGGGGAGGACAGATACGCAGTATTTT. The chain uses TRBV5-1 and TRBJ2-3, with a tentative D call TRBD1 (7 bases). This CDR3 is built from 15 residues. Trimming stripped 0 bases from V and 3 bases from J, with 11 bases between. Germline V CDR1 and CDR2: SGHRS, YFSETQ.